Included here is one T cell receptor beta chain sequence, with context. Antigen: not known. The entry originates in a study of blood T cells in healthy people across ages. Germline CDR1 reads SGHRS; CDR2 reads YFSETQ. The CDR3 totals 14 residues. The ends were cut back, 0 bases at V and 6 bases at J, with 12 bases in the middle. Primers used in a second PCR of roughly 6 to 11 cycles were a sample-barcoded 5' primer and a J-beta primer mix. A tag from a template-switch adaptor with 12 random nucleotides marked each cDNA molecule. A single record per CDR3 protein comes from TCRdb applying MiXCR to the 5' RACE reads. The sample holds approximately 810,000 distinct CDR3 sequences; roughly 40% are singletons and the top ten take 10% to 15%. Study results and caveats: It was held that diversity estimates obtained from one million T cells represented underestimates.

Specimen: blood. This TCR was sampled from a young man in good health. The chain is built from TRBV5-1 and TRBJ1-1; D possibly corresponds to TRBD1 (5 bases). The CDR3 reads CASSLASGEAEAFF. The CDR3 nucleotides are TGCGCCAGCAGCTTGGCGTCGGGGGAGGCTGAAGCTTTCTTT.